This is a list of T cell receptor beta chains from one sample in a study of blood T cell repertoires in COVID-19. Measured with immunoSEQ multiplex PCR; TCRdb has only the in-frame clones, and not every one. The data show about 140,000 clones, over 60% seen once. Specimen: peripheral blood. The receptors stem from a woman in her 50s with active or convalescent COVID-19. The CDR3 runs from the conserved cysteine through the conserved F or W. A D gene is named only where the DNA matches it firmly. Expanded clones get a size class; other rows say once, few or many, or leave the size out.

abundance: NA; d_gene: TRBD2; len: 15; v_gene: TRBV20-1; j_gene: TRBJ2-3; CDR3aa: CSASDGGARGDTQYF; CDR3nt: TGCAGTGCTAGTGACGGGGGGGCCAGGGGAGATACGCAGTATTTT
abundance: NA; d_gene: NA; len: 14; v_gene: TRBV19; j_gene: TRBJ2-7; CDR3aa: CASSIGSEDYEQYF; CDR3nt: TGTGCCAGTAGTATAGGTAGCGAAGACTACGAGCAGTACTTC
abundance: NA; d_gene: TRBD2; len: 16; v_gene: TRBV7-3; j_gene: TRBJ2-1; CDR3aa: CASSLLLAGGSGEQFF; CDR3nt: TGTGCCAGCAGCTTACTCCTAGCGGGGGGTTCTGGTGAGCAGTTCTTC
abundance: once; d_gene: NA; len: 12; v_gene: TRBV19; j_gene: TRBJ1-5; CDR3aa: CASSLSDQPQHF; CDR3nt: TGTGCCAGTAGTTTATCCGATCAGCCCCAGCATTTT
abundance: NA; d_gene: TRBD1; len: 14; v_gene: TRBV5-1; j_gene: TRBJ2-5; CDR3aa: CASSFGQGRETQYF; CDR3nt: TGCGCCAGCAGCTTTGGACAGGGGAGAGAGACCCAGTACTTC
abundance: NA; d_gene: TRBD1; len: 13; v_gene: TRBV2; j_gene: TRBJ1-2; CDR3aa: CASRRQGQYGYTF; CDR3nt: TGTGCCAGCCGGAGACAGGGACAGTATGGCTACACCTTC
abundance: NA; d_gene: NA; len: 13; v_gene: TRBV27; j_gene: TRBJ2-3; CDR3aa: CASSLASTDTQYF; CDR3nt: TGTGCCAGCAGTTTGGCTAGCACAGATACGCAGTATTTT
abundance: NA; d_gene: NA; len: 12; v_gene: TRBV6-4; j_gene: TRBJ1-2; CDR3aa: CASSGRTGGYTF; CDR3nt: TGTGCCAGCAGTGGCAGGACGGGGGGCTACACCTTC
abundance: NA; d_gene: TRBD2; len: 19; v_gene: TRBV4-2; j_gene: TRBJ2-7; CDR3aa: CASSQEGGLAGGISYEQYF; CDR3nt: TGTGCCAGCAGCCAAGAGGGAGGACTAGCGGGAGGAATCTCCTACGAGCAGTACTTC
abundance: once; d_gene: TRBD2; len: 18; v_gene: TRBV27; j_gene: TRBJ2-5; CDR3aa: CASSLSSSGGPCQETQYF; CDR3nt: TGTGCCAGCAGTTTATCGTCTAGCGGGGGGCCCTGCCAAGAGACCCAGTACTTC
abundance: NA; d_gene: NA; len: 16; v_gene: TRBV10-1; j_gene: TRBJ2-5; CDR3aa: CASSVPWLANGETQYF; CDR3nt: TGCGCCAGCAGTGTCCCTTGGCTAGCGAATGGAGAGACCCAGTACTTC
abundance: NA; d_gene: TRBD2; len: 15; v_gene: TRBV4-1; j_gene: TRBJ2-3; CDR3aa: CASSHRWEGADTQYF; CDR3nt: TGCGCCAGCAGCCATAGGTGGGAGGGCGCAGATACGCAGTATTTT
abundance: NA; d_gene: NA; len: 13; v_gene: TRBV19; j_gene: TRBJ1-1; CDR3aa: CASRDTMNTEAFF; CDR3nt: TGTGCCAGTCGGGACACCATGAACACTGAAGCTTTCTTT
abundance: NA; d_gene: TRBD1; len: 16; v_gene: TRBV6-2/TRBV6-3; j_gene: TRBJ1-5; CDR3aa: CASSYSQGAGNQPQHF; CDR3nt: TGTGCCAGCAGTTACTCCCAGGGGGCGGGCAATCAGCCCCAGCATTTT
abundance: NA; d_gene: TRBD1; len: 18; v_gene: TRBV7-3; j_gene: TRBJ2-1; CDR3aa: CASSSSPITRTGGHEQFF; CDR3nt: TGTGCCAGCAGCTCCTCCCCAATTACAAGGACAGGGGGCCATGAGCAGTTCTTC
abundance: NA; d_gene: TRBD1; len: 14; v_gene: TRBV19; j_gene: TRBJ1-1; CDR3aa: CASSMGTGNTEAFF; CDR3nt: TGTGCCAGTAGTATGGGGACAGGGAACACTGAAGCTTTCTTT
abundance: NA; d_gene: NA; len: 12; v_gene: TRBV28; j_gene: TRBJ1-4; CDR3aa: CASSLLQQKLFF; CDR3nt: TGTGCCAGCAGTTTATTACAGCAAAAACTGTTTTTT
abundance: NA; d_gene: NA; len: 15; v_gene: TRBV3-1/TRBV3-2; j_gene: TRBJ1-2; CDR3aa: CASSPSGQSTYGYTF; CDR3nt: TGTGCCAGCAGCCCATCCGGACAGAGCACCTATGGCTACACCTTC
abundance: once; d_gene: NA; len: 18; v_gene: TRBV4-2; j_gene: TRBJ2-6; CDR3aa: CASSQPSGSPSGANVLTF; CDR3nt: TGTGCCAGCAGCCAACCATCCGGGAGCCCATCTGGGGCCAACGTCCTGACTTTC
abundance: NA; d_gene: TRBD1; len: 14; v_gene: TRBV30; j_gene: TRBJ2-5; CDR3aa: CACADRELEETQYF; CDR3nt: TGTGCCTGCGCGGACAGGGAACTTGAAGAGACCCAGTACTTC
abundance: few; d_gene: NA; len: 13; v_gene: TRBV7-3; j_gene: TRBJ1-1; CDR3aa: CASSLHWNTEAFF; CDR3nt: TGTGCCAGCAGCTTACATTGGAACACTGAAGCTTTCTTT
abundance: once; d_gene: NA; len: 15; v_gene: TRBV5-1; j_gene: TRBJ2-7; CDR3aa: CASSLAGTLTYEQYF; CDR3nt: TGCGCCAGCAGCTTGGCCGGGACACTCACCTACGAGCAGTACTTC
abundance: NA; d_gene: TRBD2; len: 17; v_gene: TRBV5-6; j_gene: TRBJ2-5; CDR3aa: CASSLARGVSGGETQYF; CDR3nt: TGTGCCAGCAGCTTGGCTCGTGGTGTTAGCGGGGGGGAGACCCAGTACTTC
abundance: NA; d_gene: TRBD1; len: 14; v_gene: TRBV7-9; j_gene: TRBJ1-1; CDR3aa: CASSVDRGNTEAFF; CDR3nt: TGTGCCAGCAGCGTAGACAGGGGGAACACTGAAGCTTTCTTT
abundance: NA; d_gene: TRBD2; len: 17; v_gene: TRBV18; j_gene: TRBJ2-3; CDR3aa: CASSPETSGTGSDTQYF; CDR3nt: TGTGCCAGCTCACCCGAGACTAGCGGGACAGGGTCAGATACGCAGTATTTT
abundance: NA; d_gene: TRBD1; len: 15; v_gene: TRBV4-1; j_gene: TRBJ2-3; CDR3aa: CASSHSTGAPDTQYF; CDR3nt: TGCGCCAGCAGTCATAGTACAGGGGCCCCAGATACGCAGTATTTT
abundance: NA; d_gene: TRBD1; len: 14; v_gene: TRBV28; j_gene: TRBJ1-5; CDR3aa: CASSDRVGNQPQHF; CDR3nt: TGTGCCAGCAGTGACAGGGTCGGCAATCAGCCCCAGCATTTT
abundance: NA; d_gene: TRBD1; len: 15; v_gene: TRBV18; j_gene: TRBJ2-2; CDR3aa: CASSLDRVRTGELFF; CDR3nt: TGTGCCAGCTCACTCGACAGGGTCCGGACCGGGGAGCTGTTTTTT
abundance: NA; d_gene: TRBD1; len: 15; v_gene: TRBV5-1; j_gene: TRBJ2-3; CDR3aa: CASRDSGQREDTQYF; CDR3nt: TGCGCCAGCAGGGACTCGGGACAGCGTGAGGATACGCAGTATTTT
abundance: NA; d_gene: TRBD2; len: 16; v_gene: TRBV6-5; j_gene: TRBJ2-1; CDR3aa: CASSYSGGGANNEQFF; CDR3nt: TGTGCCAGCAGTTATTCGGGCGGGGGGGCCAACAATGAGCAGTTCTTC
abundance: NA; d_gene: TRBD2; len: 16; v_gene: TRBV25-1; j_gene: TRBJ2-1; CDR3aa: CASSESPSGRFYEQFF; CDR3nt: TGTGCCAGCAGTGAATCCCCTAGCGGGAGGTTCTATGAGCAGTTCTTC
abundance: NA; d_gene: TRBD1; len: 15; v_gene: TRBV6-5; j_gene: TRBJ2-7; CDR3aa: CASSYQGTGLREQYF; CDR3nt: TGTGCCAGCAGTTACCAGGGGACAGGCCTACGGGAGCAGTACTTC
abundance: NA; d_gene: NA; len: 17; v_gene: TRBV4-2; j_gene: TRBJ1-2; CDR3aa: CASSQVGGAQILSGYTF; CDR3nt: TGTGCCAGCAGCCAAGTCGGGGGGGCGCAGATCTTGAGCGGCTACACCTTC
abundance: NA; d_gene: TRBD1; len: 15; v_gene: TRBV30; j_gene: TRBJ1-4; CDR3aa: CAWSAQTGANEKLFF; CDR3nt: TGTGCCTGGAGTGCCCAGACAGGGGCTAATGAAAAACTGTTTTTT
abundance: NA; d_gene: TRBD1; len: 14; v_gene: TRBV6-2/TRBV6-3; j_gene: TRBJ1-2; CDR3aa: CASSYRGQNYGYTF; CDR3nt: TGTGCCAGCAGTTACAGGGGGCAAAACTATGGCTACACCTTC
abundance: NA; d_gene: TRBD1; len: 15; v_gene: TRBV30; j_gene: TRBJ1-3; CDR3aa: CAWLNTGTARNTIYF; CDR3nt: TGTGCCTGGCTTAATACGGGGACAGCTAGAAACACCATATATTTT
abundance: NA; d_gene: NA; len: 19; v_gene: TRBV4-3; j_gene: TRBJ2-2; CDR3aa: CASSQDDGGGAFGTGELFF; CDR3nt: TGCGCCAGCAGCCAAGATGATGGAGGGGGGGCCTTTGGCACCGGGGAGCTGTTTTTT
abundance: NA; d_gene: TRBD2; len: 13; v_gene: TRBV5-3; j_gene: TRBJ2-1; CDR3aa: CARSTSGHNEQFF; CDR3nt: TGTGCCAGAAGCACTAGCGGACACAATGAGCAGTTCTTC
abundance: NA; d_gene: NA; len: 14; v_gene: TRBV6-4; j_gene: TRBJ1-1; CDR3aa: CASSEQGGDTEAFF; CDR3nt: TGTGCCAGCAGTGAACAGGGAGGGGACACTGAAGCTTTCTTT
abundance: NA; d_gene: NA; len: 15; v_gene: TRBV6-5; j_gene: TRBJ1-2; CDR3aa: CASSYSRGANYGYTF; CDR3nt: TGTGCCAGCAGTTACTCCCGCGGGGCTAACTATGGCTACACCTTC
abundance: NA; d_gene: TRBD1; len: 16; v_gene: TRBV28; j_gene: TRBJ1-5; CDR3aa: CASSQLSGQVNQPQHF; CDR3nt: TGTGCCAGCAGTCAATTATCGGGACAGGTCAATCAGCCCCAGCATTTT
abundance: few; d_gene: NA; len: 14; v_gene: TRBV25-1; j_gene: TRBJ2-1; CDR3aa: CASSERSGLNEQFF; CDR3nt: TGTGCCAGCAGTGAAAGGAGCGGGCTCAATGAGCAGTTCTTC
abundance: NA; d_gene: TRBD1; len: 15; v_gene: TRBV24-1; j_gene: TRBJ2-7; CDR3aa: CATSDPGQGSYEQYF; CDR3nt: TGTGCCACCAGTGATCCGGGACAGGGTTCCTACGAGCAGTACTTC
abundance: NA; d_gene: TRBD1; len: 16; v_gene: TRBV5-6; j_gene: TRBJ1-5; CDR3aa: CASSSGTGGYNQPQHF; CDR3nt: TGTGCCAGCAGTTCCGGGACAGGGGGTTACAATCAGCCCCAGCATTTT
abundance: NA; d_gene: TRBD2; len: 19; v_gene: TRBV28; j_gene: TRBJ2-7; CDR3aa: CASSFRGLAGGGRFYEQYF; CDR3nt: TGTGCCAGCAGTTTTCGAGGACTAGCGGGAGGAGGAAGGTTCTACGAGCAGTACTTC
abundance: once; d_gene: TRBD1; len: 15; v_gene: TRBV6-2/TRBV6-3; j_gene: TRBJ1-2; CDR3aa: CASSYDTGVNYGYTF; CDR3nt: TGTGCCAGCAGTTACGATACAGGGGTCAACTATGGCTACACCTTC